Sequencing of this TCR beta chain was carried out in a study of T-cell reconstitution after alpha-beta-depleted transplantation in children. Whole-study results and caveats: It was reported that alpha-beta T cells came from several hundred expanded graft clones (about two months after transplant).

In the case of this clonotype: The antigen is undetermined. Its ends do not fully match the called genes, so a read error is possible.

The germline CDR1 and CDR2 sequences are SNHLY and FYNNEI. The CDR3 spans 11 residues. Unique molecular identifiers were incorporated during preparation of the TCRbeta library. Using its own MiXCR run on the PCR reads, TCRdb lists one record per CDR3 protein. The sample has about 900,000 distinct CDR3 sequences; roughly 29% are singletons. Material: PBMCs, mostly from graft donor cells, obtained 360 days after TCRalphabeta/CD19-depleted stem cell transplant. This sequence was found in a boy in the first two years of life who had a stem cell transplant for SCID, so the T cells may come from the graft donor. The V and J genes are TRBV2 and TRBJ2-1; TRBD1 agrees at 7 bases. CDR3: CASSLSGTVRF. CDR3 DNA sequence: TGTGCCAGCAGCTTGTCCGGGACAGTACGCTTC. The whole variable domain, filled in from reference TRBV2 and TRBJ2-1, reads EPEVTQTPSHQVTQMGQEVILRCVPISNHLYFYWYRQILGQKVEFLVSFYNNEISEKSEIFDDQFSVERPDGSNFTLKIRSTKLEDSAMYFCASSLSGTVRFGPGTRLTVL.